This TCR beta chain was retrieved from a study of response to subunit inactivated influenza vaccine. About this clonotype itself: No antigen is known for it.

The study, taken as a whole, reports: Each seasonal influenza vaccination, the authors suggested, recruits few new T cells.

One entry per CDR3 protein, called by TCRdb with MiXCR from the RT-PCR reads. Of 710,000 or so distinct CDR3 sequences in the sample, 15% to 19% were seen once. Trimming cost V 6 bases and J 9 bases, with 24 bases left between them. Germline V gene sequence: CDR1 SGHVS, CDR2 FQNEAQ. This CDR3 comprises 16 residues. The genes are TRBV7-8 and TRBJ2-1; TRBD2 might be the D (5 bases). This clonotype was obtained from a man aged 50-59 years who received an inactivated influenza vaccine. The material was PBMCs from blood, obtained roughly 12 days after vaccination. As DNA, the CDR3 is TGTGCCAGCAGTCTTAATCCCGGGTCCCTTGAGGGTGAGCAGTTCTTC. Translating gives CASSLNPGSLEGEQFF. Full variable domain (rest looked up from reference TRBV7-8 and TRBJ2-1): GAGVSQSPRYKVAKRGQDVALRCDPISGHVSLFWYQQALGQGPEFLTYFQNEAQLDKSGLPSDRFFAERPEGSVSTLKIQRTQQEDSAVYLCASSLNPGSLEGEQFFGPGTRLTVL.